A selection of T cell receptor beta chains follows, all from one sample in a study of blood T cells in healthy people across ages. TCRdb re-analysed the 5' RACE reads in MiXCR, keeping a single row per CDR3 protein. The sample yields 730,000 or so distinct CDR3 sequences, more than 40% seen once. The sequencing sample was made of blood. The receptors derive from a woman aged 55-70 years in good health. Each CDR3 is given with its conserved first and last residue. D genes are given only for firm matches. Clone size is given for some rows only: seen once, a few or many times, or a class if the clone is expanded.

J: TRBJ2-6
V: TRBV2
size: -
D: -
DNA: TGTGCCAGCAGTGACTGGACAGCGCGGAGCTCTGGGGCCAACGTCCTGACTTTC
CDR3: CASSDWTARSSGANVLTF

J: TRBJ1-1
V: TRBV9
size: -
D: -
DNA: TGTGCCAGCAGCGTAGCTACTGAAGGAGGACCCACTGAAGCTTTCTTT
CDR3: CASSVATEGGPTEAFF

J: TRBJ2-7
V: TRBV12-3/TRBV12-4
size: -
D: TRBD2
DNA: TGTGCCAGCAGTTTAGGGAGCGGGGGGGCGAATGAGCAGTACTTC
CDR3: CASSLGSGGANEQYF

J: TRBJ2-3
V: TRBV14
size: -
D: -
DNA: TGTGCCAGTACCCGGACGTCTCGCACAGATACGCAGTATTTT
CDR3: CASTRTSRTDTQYF

J: TRBJ2-1
V: TRBV20-1
size: -
D: TRBD2
DNA: TGCAGTGCTAGAGAGACAACTAGCGGGAACAATGAGCAGTTCTTC
CDR3: CSARETTSGNNEQFF

J: TRBJ2-7
V: TRBV12-3/TRBV12-4
size: -
D: TRBD1
DNA: TGTGCCAGCAGTGTGTTGCAGGGGGTCGAGCAGTACTTC
CDR3: CASSVLQGVEQYF

J: TRBJ2-1
V: TRBV11-2
size: -
D: -
DNA: TGTGCCAGCAGCTTAGTCCAGGGAACCTACAATGAGCAGTTCTTC
CDR3: CASSLVQGTYNEQFF

J: TRBJ2-5
V: TRBV6-1
size: once
D: TRBD2
DNA: TGCGCCAGCTCCGACCTAGCGCCTCCGCGGCGGGAGCAGTACTTC
CDR3: CASSDLAPPRREQYF

J: TRBJ1-4
V: TRBV28
size: -
D: TRBD1
DNA: TGTGCCAGCAGTCAGGGGGGAACTAATGAAAAACTGTTTTTT
CDR3: CASSQGGTNEKLFF

J: TRBJ2-7
V: TRBV7-6
size: -
D: -
DNA: TGTGCCAGCAGCCCCCGGGCACAGACCTACGAGCAGTACTTC
CDR3: CASSPRAQTYEQYF

J: TRBJ2-2
V: TRBV24-1
size: -
D: -
DNA: TGTGCCACCAGTGAGACAGCTGACACCGGGGAGCTGTTTTTT
CDR3: CATSETADTGELFF

J: TRBJ1-6
V: TRBV2
size: few
D: -
DNA: TGTGCCAGCAGTGGGGAGGGCGCCGTGAATTCACCCCTCCACTTT
CDR3: CASSGEGAVNSPLHF

J: TRBJ2-7
V: TRBV28
size: few
D: -
DNA: TGTGCCAGCAGTAACGGACAGAACTACGAGCAGTACTTC
CDR3: CASSNGQNYEQYF

J: TRBJ1-4
V: TRBV9
size: many
D: TRBD1
DNA: TGTGCCAGCAGCGTAGAGGGACAGCCTAATGAAAAACTGTTTTTT
CDR3: CASSVEGQPNEKLFF

J: TRBJ2-3
V: TRBV10-3
size: -
D: TRBD2
DNA: TGTGCCATCAGTGAGTCTGCCCAGCGGGAGGGGACAGATACGCAGTATTTT
CDR3: CAISESAQREGTDTQYF

J: TRBJ2-3
V: TRBV21-1
size: -
D: -
DNA: TGTGCCAGCAGCCCTGGTTCGTTGGGAGGGCCCGATACGCGGTATTTT
CDR3: CASSPGSLGGPDTRYF

J: TRBJ2-3
V: TRBV25-1
size: -
D: -
DNA: TGTGCCACCAAGAGGAGCAGCCCAGATACGCAGTATTTT
CDR3: CATKRSSPDTQYF

J: TRBJ2-7
V: TRBV6-6
size: few
D: TRBD1
DNA: TGTGCCAGCAAAGGACAGGGGAGCTACGAAGGGCAGTACTTC
CDR3: CASKGQGSYEGQYF

J: TRBJ1-4
V: TRBV3-1
size: few
D: TRBD1
DNA: TGTGCCAGTACCGGGACAGCGGGAACTAATGAAAAACTGTTTTTT
CDR3: CASTGTAGTNEKLFF

J: TRBJ2-5
V: TRBV7-2
size: few
D: -
DNA: TGTGCCAGCTCCTCAGCTTACAATGAGCAGTACTTC
CDR3: CASSSAYNEQYF

J: TRBJ2-1
V: TRBV6-2/TRBV6-3
size: -
D: -
DNA: TGTGCCAGCAAGTCTAGCAGCCGATACAATGAGCAGTTCTTC
CDR3: CASKSSSRYNEQFF

J: TRBJ2-5
V: TRBV5-1
size: -
D: -
DNA: TGCGCCAGCAGCTTCGCAGGGGCGAACCAAGAGACCCAGTACTTC
CDR3: CASSFAGANQETQYF

J: TRBJ1-5
V: TRBV7-2
size: once
D: -
DNA: TGTGCCAGCAGCCCGCCACAGGGAGATCAGCCCCAGCATTTT
CDR3: CASSPPQGDQPQHF

J: TRBJ2-2
V: TRBV12-3/TRBV12-4
size: -
D: -
DNA: TGTGCCAGCAGGCAGGGGGGGGCTGGCGGGGAGCTGTTTTTT
CDR3: CASRQGGAGGELFF

J: TRBJ1-1
V: TRBV6-6
size: few
D: -
DNA: TGTGCCAGCAGTACCCAAACTATGAACACTGAAGCTTTCTTT
CDR3: CASSTQTMNTEAFF

J: TRBJ2-5
V: TRBV29-1
size: many
D: -
DNA: TGCAGCGCCCAACGGCGGGTATCCCAAGAGACCCAGTACTTC
CDR3: CSAQRRVSQETQYF

J: TRBJ2-1
V: TRBV9
size: -
D: -
DNA: TGTGCCAGCAGCGTCCTCGACAGTCCGTCTTCGCATGAGCAGTTCTTC
CDR3: CASSVLDSPSSHEQFF

J: TRBJ2-1
V: TRBV18
size: -
D: TRBD2
DNA: TGTGCCAGCTCACCGCAGCGGGGGAACCTCAATGAGCAGTTCTTC
CDR3: CASSPQRGNLNEQFF

J: TRBJ2-7
V: TRBV12-3/TRBV12-4
size: -
D: -
DNA: TGTGCCAGCAGTCGGGCGGCCGGGGTCAATTACGAGCAGTACTTC
CDR3: CASSRAAGVNYEQYF

J: TRBJ2-7
V: TRBV5-1
size: few
D: TRBD2
DNA: TGCGCCAGCAGCTTTCAGGCTAGCGGTACCTACGAGCAGTACTTC
CDR3: CASSFQASGTYEQYF

J: TRBJ1-3
V: TRBV3-1
size: -
D: TRBD1
DNA: TGTGCCAGCAGCCAAGATTGGTTACAGGGGAGCTCTGGAAACACCATATATTTT
CDR3: CASSQDWLQGSSGNTIYF

J: TRBJ2-1
V: TRBV4-3
size: many
D: TRBD2
DNA: TGCGCCAGCAGCCAAGATAGGAGGGGACTAGCGGATAGAGGGCATGAGCAGTTCTTC
CDR3: CASSQDRRGLADRGHEQFF

J: TRBJ2-6
V: TRBV5-1
size: few
D: TRBD1
DNA: TGCGCCAGCAGCGGTGATAGGGGACAGGGCGCCTCTGGGGCCAACGTCCTGACTTTC
CDR3: CASSGDRGQGASGANVLTF

J: TRBJ1-5
V: TRBV12-3/TRBV12-4
size: -
D: -
DNA: TGTGCCAGCAGTTTCGAGGGGCGGGGGCCCCAGCATTTT
CDR3: CASSFEGRGPQHF

J: TRBJ1-1
V: TRBV5-6
size: -
D: -
DNA: TGTGCCAGCAGCCGTGGGGGAATCAACACTGAAGCTTTCTTT
CDR3: CASSRGGINTEAFF

J: TRBJ2-1
V: TRBV6-2/TRBV6-3
size: -
D: TRBD1
DNA: TGTGCCAGCAGTTTCAATCCCGCAGGGGGCGCCTACAATGAGCAGTTCTTC
CDR3: CASSFNPAGGAYNEQFF

J: TRBJ1-4
V: TRBV20-1
size: -
D: -
DNA: TGCAGTGCTAGAGATCAGGCCAGGCCATTTTCCCCTAAACTGTTTTTT
CDR3: CSARDQARPFSPKLFF

J: TRBJ2-1
V: TRBV14
size: few
D: -
DNA: TGTGCCAGCAGTCGTTCCTTACTCAATCACAATGAGCAGTTCTTC
CDR3: CASSRSLLNHNEQFF

J: TRBJ1-5
V: TRBV20-1
size: -
D: -
DNA: TGCAGTGCTAGGTTTGGTGACAGCTCGTACCCCCAGCATTTT
CDR3: CSARFGDSSYPQHF

J: TRBJ1-1
V: TRBV4-2
size: -
D: -
DNA: TGTGCCAGCAGCCAAGATCAACAGTATAGCACTGAAGCTTTCTTT
CDR3: CASSQDQQYSTEAFF

J: TRBJ2-3
V: TRBV10-3
size: many
D: TRBD1
DNA: TGTGCCATCACTCCGGGACAGGGGGGAACAGATACGCAGTATTTT
CDR3: CAITPGQGGTDTQYF

J: TRBJ2-5
V: TRBV7-9
size: -
D: TRBD1
DNA: TGTGCCAGCACCCGACAGGGAGAGACCCAGTACTTC
CDR3: CASTRQGETQYF

J: TRBJ1-5
V: TRBV6-6
size: few
D: TRBD1
DNA: TGTGCCAGCGGATCCCAACAGGGGGCGGGCAATCAGCCCCAGCATTTT
CDR3: CASGSQQGAGNQPQHF

J: TRBJ2-1
V: TRBV29-1
size: many
D: TRBD2
DNA: TGCAGCGTTGGTCGGGCTAGCGGGGGGGCTGAGCAGTTCTTC
CDR3: CSVGRASGGAEQFF

J: TRBJ1-2
V: TRBV12-3/TRBV12-4
size: -
D: -
DNA: TGTGCCAGCAAAGCCAGCAAAAACTATGGCTACACCTTC
CDR3: CASKASKNYGYTF

J: TRBJ2-3
V: TRBV12-3/TRBV12-4
size: few
D: -
DNA: TGTGCCAGCAGTTTTGAGAGTACAGATACGCAGTATTTT
CDR3: CASSFESTDTQYF

J: TRBJ1-1
V: TRBV7-9
size: -
D: TRBD1
DNA: TGTGCCAGCAGCGCGTCCACGGGACAGCCCACTGAAGCTTTCTTT
CDR3: CASSASTGQPTEAFF

J: TRBJ2-1
V: TRBV6-2/TRBV6-3
size: few
D: -
DNA: TGTGCCAGCCTATCGATGGGCAATGAGCAGTTCTTC
CDR3: CASLSMGNEQFF

J: TRBJ2-5
V: TRBV7-2
size: many
D: TRBD2
DNA: TGTGCCAGCAGCTCCACTAGCGAGGGGGAGACCCAGTACTTC
CDR3: CASSSTSEGETQYF

J: TRBJ2-1
V: TRBV9
size: many
D: TRBD2
DNA: TGTGCCAGCAGCGCGGGACTCAGCGGGAGCTGGAATGAGCAGTTCTTC
CDR3: CASSAGLSGSWNEQFF

J: TRBJ2-5
V: TRBV20-1
size: -
D: TRBD2
DNA: TGCAGTGCTGTGCGGACTAGCGGGAACCAAGAGACCCAGTACTTC
CDR3: CSAVRTSGNQETQYF

J: TRBJ1-1
V: TRBV10-3
size: -
D: TRBD1
DNA: TGTGCCATCACCCAAACAGGGGACTCTGAAGCTTTCTTT
CDR3: CAITQTGDSEAFF

J: TRBJ1-2
V: TRBV21-1
size: -
D: -
DNA: TGTGTCCTTGTCCCAGTGCCGAGAAGGACTAACTATGGCTACACCTTC
CDR3: CVLVPVPRRTNYGYTF

J: TRBJ2-1
V: TRBV29-1
size: -
D: -
DNA: TGCAGCGTTGCTCTCTCCTACAATGAGCAGTTCTTC
CDR3: CSVALSYNEQFF

J: TRBJ2-3
V: TRBV9
size: -
D: -
DNA: TGTGCCAGCAGCTCCCGTGGGAGAAGCACAGATACGCAGTATTTT
CDR3: CASSSRGRSTDTQYF

J: TRBJ2-5
V: TRBV29-1
size: -
D: -
DNA: TGCAGCGGTCAAACAGTGTACCAAGAGACCCAGTACTTC
CDR3: CSGQTVYQETQYF

J: TRBJ2-3
V: TRBV20-1
size: -
D: TRBD2
DNA: TGCAGTGCTCGGACTAGATTTTACACAGATACGCAGTATTTT
CDR3: CSARTRFYTDTQYF

J: TRBJ2-1
V: TRBV19
size: few
D: -
DNA: TGTGCCAGTAGTCCCCTCGTGGGGCAAAAAGGATACAATGAGCAGTTCTTC
CDR3: CASSPLVGQKGYNEQFF

J: TRBJ2-5
V: TRBV5-1
size: -
D: -
DNA: TGCGCCAGCAGCCCGGGGAGCGACAGTAAAGAGACCCAGTACTTC
CDR3: CASSPGSDSKETQYF